The rows below give T cell receptor beta chains drawn from one sample of a study of blood T cell repertoires in COVID-19. Sequencing was performed with immunoSEQ multiplex PCR; in TCRdb, only in-frame clones are kept and a portion is missing. The sample has about 69,000 clones, 75% to 85% seen once. Input material: peripheral blood. The receptors here all came from a human donor in a cohort sampled during active COVID-19. Each CDR3 is given with its conserved first and last residue. The D gene is left open where the match is weak.

CASSQGRGPWYRLFF	TRBV3-1/TRBV3-2	TRBJ2-2	TRBD1
CASRISGIEEQFF	TRBV6-5	TRBJ2-1	.
CASSESGASNQPQHF	TRBV6-1	TRBJ1-5	.
CSVLSRQGAYEQYF	TRBV29-1	TRBJ2-7	TRBD1
CASSLDRDRYGYTF	TRBV5-1	TRBJ1-2	TRBD1
CASSFPKAGGPGAQYF	TRBV28	TRBJ2-7	TRBD2
CASSSDRSYTEAFF	TRBV2	TRBJ1-1	TRBD1
CASVTPKQGFFEAFF	TRBV7-6	TRBJ1-1	.
CASSTNARGNGDTQYF	TRBV28	TRBJ2-3	.
CASSSPPGDRASETQYF	TRBV7-9	TRBJ2-5	TRBD1
CASSPGTANYGYTF	TRBV3-1/TRBV3-2	TRBJ1-2	TRBD1
CASSLWGRGLSYEQYF	TRBV27	TRBJ2-7	TRBD1
CASSLVAGVTSGANVLTF	TRBV5-1	TRBJ2-6	TRBD2
CASSLMAGEGEAFF	TRBV7-9	TRBJ1-1	.
CASSAGQGWYEQYF	TRBV9	TRBJ2-7	TRBD1
CASIDGARDEQYF	TRBV28	TRBJ2-7	.
CASSSSWGGEQYF	TRBV19	TRBJ2-7	TRBD2
CASSDRGGEGGTQYF	TRBV10-2	TRBJ2-5	.
CASSSGQGASGYTF	TRBV28	TRBJ1-2	TRBD1
CASSGTSGYQETQYF	TRBV6-5	TRBJ2-5	TRBD2
CSAGLAGLYNEQFF	TRBV29-1	TRBJ2-1	TRBD2
CASIPDRADYGYTF	TRBV7-8	TRBJ1-2	TRBD1
CASSPESNTYEQYF	TRBV18	TRBJ2-7	.
CASSINREETQYF	TRBV19	TRBJ2-5	.
CASSPRSGLKPTDRYNEQFF	TRBV5-4	TRBJ2-1	.
CASSSGLAGASDTQYF	TRBV7-2	TRBJ2-3	TRBD2
CASSPRTSGGSETQYF	TRBV3-1/TRBV3-2	TRBJ2-5	TRBD2
CASSPTGNRNTEAFF	TRBV4-1	TRBJ1-1	.
CASSSLDYPSTDTQYF	TRBV28	TRBJ2-3	.
CASSEASGTQYF	TRBV2	TRBJ2-5	.
CASSESGSPSTEAFF	TRBV25-1	TRBJ1-1	.
CASSTRVPNTGELFF	TRBV6-5	TRBJ2-2	.
CASSGTGGKQPQHF	TRBV6-2/TRBV6-3	TRBJ1-5	TRBD1
CASSQDLGQGWGNQPQHF	TRBV4-2	TRBJ1-5	TRBD1
CASRLTGTSGSYEQYF	TRBV28	TRBJ2-7	TRBD2
CASRPTSGANVLTF	TRBV27	TRBJ2-6	.
CSATGASVNTEAFF	TRBV29-1	TRBJ1-1	TRBD1
CASSSRGTGLSYEQYF	TRBV7-6	TRBJ2-7	TRBD1
CASSLRTGGSSAGYTF	TRBV5-1	TRBJ1-2	TRBD1
CASTPPGTAGDEQYF	TRBV28	TRBJ2-7	.
CASSQDLAGETQYF	TRBV3-1/TRBV3-2	TRBJ2-5	TRBD2
CATSGLSTDTQYF	TRBV27	TRBJ2-3	TRBD2